This section outlines one TCR beta chain sequence together with its context. The antigen is unknown. The data belong to a study of human T cells and chemical hapten exposure. Across the study: The study lasted around 22 weeks, and patients were dosed weekly with diphenylcyclopropenone on the scalp throughout. Study findings and constraints: Expanded TCRs made up significantly more big CDR3 similarity clusters than controls did. There was alopecia in the donors, so their immune response may differ from that of healthy people.

Time point: patch test 1, 2 weeks after DPC sensitization. Regarding treatment: therapeutic diphenylcyclopropenone sensitization with weekly scalp DPC. In every case, blood was obtained before the patch test was applied. The CDR3 extends over 14 amino acids. Germline-derived CDR1 and CDR2 are SEHNR and FQNEAQ (reference sequence). Trimming at V came to 4 bases and at J to 7 bases, leaving 7 bases not matched to a gene. MiXCR, run by TCRdb on the RACE reads, gives a single entry per CDR3 protein. The sample contains some 380,000 distinct CDR3 sequences, roughly 4.8% of which appear only once. The TCR originated in a woman aged 45-60 years with alopecia areata. Some clones in this sample may be carry-over from other donors' samples. The sequencing here drew on whole blood, taken in connection with sensitization to the hapten diphenylcyclopropenone (DPC). V gene TRBV7-9 combines with J gene TRBJ2-1; TRBD2 agrees at 7 bases. CDR3 region: CASSSAGEGNEQFF. As DNA, the CDR3 is TGTGCCAGCAGCTCAGCCGGGGAGGGAAATGAGCAGTTCTTC.